The 5 T cell receptor beta chains given below trace back to one sample, sequenced in a study of T cell responses to AZD1222 COVID-19 vaccine. Only in-frame clones appear in the TCRdb table, and some are missing; sequencing was by immunoSEQ multiplex PCR. The data contain some 180,000 clones, roughly 91% of them singletons. The sample in question was peripheral blood, obtained 28 days after the second dose of the MenACWY control vaccine. The receptors were sampled from an adult who received the MenACWY meningococcal vaccine as a control.

V is TRBV21-1 and J is TRBJ2-1; the table's D call of TRBD2 was not tested on the DNA. TRBV21-1 has pseudogene status. The CDR3 extends over 14 amino acids. The CDR3 region has the DNA TGTGCCAGCAGCAATCGGGTTTTGTACAATGAGCAGTTCTTC. Encoded protein: CASSNRVLYNEQFF.

The V gene is TRBV30, the J gene TRBJ1-2, with D tentatively TRBD1 (5 bases). Germline CDR1 reads GTSNPN; CDR2 reads SVGIG (reference sequence). The CDR3 totals 12 residues. Trimming shortened V by 2 bases and J by 8 bases, and 12 bases separated the two germline ends. Here the CDR3 DNA reads TGTGCCTGGAGTCCGGCCAGGGTGGGCTACACCTTC. This encodes CAWSPARVGYTF.

The chain uses TRBV4-3 and TRBJ1-2, with D uncertain. There are 14 residues in the CDR3. CDR1 is LGHNA, CDR2 YSLEER, per germline. Trimming took 4 bases from V and 0 from J, leaving 9 bases between them. The CDR3 bases are TGCGCCAGCAGCCCGGGTAGGGCTAACTATGGCTACACCTTC. Its protein is CASSPGRANYGYTF.

The chain uses TRBV6-5 and TRBJ2-1; D might be TRBD1 (6 bases). The CDR3 has 16 amino acids. CDR1 and CDR2 from the germline V gene are MNHEY and SVGAGI. V was shortened by 4 bases and J by 0 bases, with 13 bases between the two germline ends. As DNA, the CDR3 is TGTGCCAGCAGTTTAGCCCTGACAGGCTCCTACAATGAGCAGTTCTTC. Translation gives CASSLALTGSYNEQFF.

This sequence joins TRBV7-2 and TRBJ2-1; TRBD1 aligns across 9 bases. J lost 5 bases, V lost 2 bases, and 7 bases had no gene match. The CDR3 has 16 amino acids. Germline lookup yields CDR1 SGHTA and CDR2 FQGNSA. The CDR3 DNA sequence: TGTGCCAGCAGCTTAAGTGGGACAGGGCGCCACAATGAGCAGTTCTTC. Translated: CASSLSGTGRHNEQFF.